This T cell receptor (beta chain) was recovered during a study of siplizumab effects on memory and regulatory T cells. CDR1 and CDR2 from the germline V gene are MNHEY and SMNVEV (reference sequence). The ends lost 2 bases at V and 4 bases at J; junction bases unmatched: 18. The CDR3 covers 19 residues. Repertoires were generated with immunoSEQ multiplex PCR, while TCRdb's copy carries only in-frame clones and drops some. The data show some 100,000 clones, with around 97% seen just once and roughly 0.033% held by the top ten. This sequence was found in a human donor in good health. The sequenced sample consisted of naive CD4+ T cells sorted from blood. The chain carries TRBV27 and TRBJ2-3; TRBD1 matches 7 bases. This chain's CDR3 is CASSLHFPPEGTVPDTQYF. The CDR3 coding sequence is TGTGCCAGCAGTTTACATTTTCCGCCAGAAGGGACAGTCCCAGATACGCAGTATTTT.